The subject of this entry is one T cell receptor beta chain. Its antigen is as yet unknown. This specimen belongs to a study of T cell responses to AZD1222 COVID-19 vaccine. TCRdb's copy holds only in-frame clones and misses some; the assay was immunoSEQ multiplex PCR. The sample lists roughly 84,000 clones, roughly nine tenths seen once, with about 1.6% in the top ten. Whole-study results and caveats: Repertoire sampling was restricted to post-peak T cell response timepoints. Seropositivity was recorded at baseline in only five to seven AZD1222 recipients.

The sample was peripheral blood, taken on day 0 of AZD1222 vaccination. The sequence was obtained from an adult in good health.

CDR3 amino acids: CASSLVTGPGELFF. The CDR3 DNA reads TGCGCCAGCAGCTTGGTTACGGGTCCCGGGGAGCTGTTTTTT. The J gene is TRBJ2-2, the V gene TRBV5-1; D is unresolved. The length of the CDR3 is 14 residues. Germline values: CDR1 SGHRS, CDR2 YFSETQ. The germline V and J ends were trimmed by 0 bases and 6 bases, with 9 bases remaining between them.